The 15 T cell receptor beta chains reported below all come from one sample, sequenced in a study of blood T cell repertoires in COVID-19. The protocol was immunoSEQ multiplex PCR, while the TCRdb copy is restricted to in-frame clones and leaves out a portion. Of under 350,000 clones detected, 80% to 90% appear once; the ten largest clones hold over 3.5%. Specimen: PBMCs or T cells enriched from blood (not recorded which). Receptors originate from a man aged 30 to 45 who had recovered from COVID-19.

This clone was seen more than once but under ten times. The chain uses TRBV24-1 and TRBJ1-5; D gene uncertain. CDR1 KGHDR and CDR2 SFDVKD come from the germline V gene. This CDR3 spans 14 amino acids. V gave up 4 bases and J gave up 3 bases, with 9 bases separating them. CDR3 in amino acids: CATSDNSHNQPQHF. CDR3 sequence (DNA): TGTGCCACCAGTGACAACAGTCACAATCAGCCCCAGCATTTT.

The chain joins TRBV6-1 to TRBJ2-5, with 11 bases identical to TRBD2. CDR1 MNHNS and CDR2 SASEGT come from the germline V gene. V shed 3 bases and J 5 bases; nucleotides not matched to a gene: 5. This CDR3 is built from 15 residues. CDR3 DNA: TGTGCCAGCAGTGAGTTAGCGGGGGGGCACGAGACCCAGTACTTC. This sequence encodes CASSELAGGHETQYF.

The rearrangement links TRBV11-3 to TRBJ1-3, with 8 bases that match TRBD1. Unmatched junction bases numbered 4, after V lost 5 bases and J lost 4 bases. Germline CDR1 is SGHNT and CDR2 is YENEEA. The CDR3 is 14 residues long. As DNA, the CDR3 is TGTGCCAGCAGCCCGCGGACAGGGGGAAACACCATATATTTT. It translates to CASSPRTGGNTIYF. Looking up the rest from reference TRBV11-3 and TRBJ1-3 gives the full variable domain: EAGVVQSPRYKIIEKKQPVAFWCNPISGHNTLYWYLQNLGQGPELLIRYENEEAVDDSQLPKDRFSAERLKGVDSTLKIQPAELGDSAVYLCASSPRTGGNTIYFGEGSWLTVV.

This clone was detected only a few times. The chain recombines TRBV30 with TRBJ2-5; possibly TRBD1 for D (5 bases). V was shortened by 0 bases and J by 5 bases, with 13 bases between the two germline ends. Per germline, CDR1 GTSNPN and CDR2 SVGIG (reference sequence). The CDR3 loop spans 14 amino acids. The CDR3 DNA follows: TGTGCCTGGAGTGTACTAAGGAAGGGGGAGACCCAGTACTTC. Protein sequence: CAWSVLRKGETQYF. Full variable domain (rest looked up from reference TRBV30 and TRBJ2-5): SQTIHQWPATLVQPVGSPLSLECTVEGTSNPNLYWYRQAAGRGLQLLFYSVGIGQISSEVPQNLSASRPQDRQFILSSKKLLLSDSGFYLCAWSVLRKGETQYFGPGTRLLVL.

The rearrangement links TRBV7-9 to TRBJ1-6; 9 nucleotides align to TRBD1. Trimming removed 5 bases from V and 7 bases from J; junction bases left unmatched: 3. The CDR3 has 14 amino acids. Looked up from germline, CDR1 is SEHNR and CDR2 is FQNEAQ (reference sequence). This chain's CDR3 is CASSRDRGNSPLHF. The CDR3, as DNA: TGTGCCAGCAGCCGCGACAGGGGGAATTCACCCCTCCACTTT.

The V gene is TRBV18, the J gene TRBJ1-2; D not certain. This CDR3 is built from 13 residues. The V end lost 2 bases, the J end lost 2 bases, and 6 bases lay between the germline ends. The germline gives CDR1 KGHSH, CDR2 LQKENI. In nucleotides, the CDR3 is TGTGCCAGCTCACCAGGAGAGAACTATGGCTACACCTTC. Its translation: CASSPGENYGYTF. Full variable domain (remainder filled in from reference TRBV18 and TRBJ1-2): NAGVMQNPRHLVRRRGQEARLRCSPMKGHSHVYWYRQLPEEGLKFMVYLQKENIIDESGMPKERFSAEFPKEGPSILRIQQVVRGDSAAYFCASSPGENYGYTFGSGTRLTVV.

This chain joins TRBV4-2 and TRBJ2-2; TRBD2 matches at 9 bases. CDR3 length: 16 residues. Germline CDR1 reads LGHNA; CDR2 reads YNFKEQ. Trimming took 5 bases from V and 6 from J; bases not matched to a gene: 10. CDR3 residues: CASSEGSSGAPGELFF. The CDR3 DNA is TGTGCCAGCAGCGAGGGCTCTAGCGGGGCCCCCGGGGAGCTGTTTTTT.

The chain employs TRBV27 and TRBJ2-7; D may be TRBD2 (6 bases). V lost 0 bases to trimming and J lost 3 bases, with 21 bases between them. Germline values: CDR1 MNHEY, CDR2 SMNVEV (reference sequence). The CDR3 is 18 residues long. CDR3 DNA sequence: TGTGCCAGCAGTTTATCGGGGGAAAAGGCGGGACCACACTACGAGCAGTACTTC. Translation gives CASSLSGEKAGPHYEQYF.

The rearrangement uses TRBV6-5 and TRBJ2-1; the match to TRBD2 covers 10 bases. CDR3 length equals 15 residues. The ends lost 6 bases at V and 6 bases at J; junction bases unmatched: 8. The germline V gene encodes CDR1 MNHEY and CDR2 SVGAGI. This chain's CDR3 is CASRLSGGGLNEQFF. Here the CDR3 DNA reads TGTGCCAGCAGGCTGAGCGGGGGGGGTCTCAATGAGCAGTTCTTC.

The CDR3 here is CASSLGLESYNEQFF. Written as DNA, the CDR3 is TGTGCCAGTAGCCTAGGACTAGAAAGCTACAATGAGCAGTTCTTC. This chain connects TRBV19 to TRBJ2-1, with 7 bases that match TRBD2. Trimming took 6 bases from V and 3 from J; bases not matched to a gene: 8. The V gene's germline CDR1 is LNHDA and CDR2 SQIVND (reference sequence). CDR3 size: 15 residues.

This clone was seen only once. One end of the junction does not line up with germline, which may come from a read error. The chain couples TRBV12-3 or TRBV12-4 to TRBJ2-7, with 11 nucleotides matching TRBD2. The CDR3 covers 13 residues. The CDR3 loop reads CASRSSGGSPLSF. In nucleotides, the CDR3 is TGTGCCAGCAGATCTAGCGGGGGGTCCCCCCTCTCTTTC.

The chain recombines TRBV7-2 with TRBJ1-1; possibly TRBD1 for D (6 bases). The CDR3 has 17 amino acids. Trimming removed 2 bases at V and 2 bases at J, with 18 bases between. CDR1 is SGHTA, CDR2 FQGNSA, per germline. CDR3 in amino acids: CASSLKNFGTLNTEAFF. CDR3 coding DNA: TGTGCCAGCAGCTTAAAAAACTTCGGGACACTAAACACTGAAGCTTTCTTT.

This CDR3 reads CASSLRGSVNYGYTF. In DNA form, the CDR3 reads TGTGCCAGCAGCTTAAGGGGGTCGGTGAACTATGGCTACACCTTC. The gene calls are TRBV11-3 and TRBJ1-2; a possible D gene is TRBD1 (6 bases). The CDR3 consists of 15 residues. Germline CDR1 and CDR2: SGHNT and YENEEA. V was shortened by 2 bases and J by 2 bases, with 12 bases between the two germline ends.

This chain uses TRBV14 with TRBJ1-2; D is perhaps TRBD1 (5 bases). The V end was cut by 5 bases, the J end by 4 bases, with 14 bases between. The CDR3 contains 14 residues. Per the germline V gene, CDR1 is SGHDN and CDR2 is FVKESK. CDR3 sequence: CASSGRQGSYGYTF. CDR3 coding DNA: TGTGCCAGCAGCGGACGCCAGGGATCCTATGGCTACACCTTC.

The chain employs TRBV6-4 and TRBJ2-1, with D perhaps TRBD2 (5 bases). The V gene's germline CDR1 is MRHNA and CDR2 SNTAGT. V lost 4 bases, J lost 9 bases, and 16 bases lay in between. The CDR3 totals 14 residues. The CDR3 DNA reads TGTGCCAGCAGTGGTGGGCTAGCTGGCAGTGAGCAGTTCTTC. Amino acids: CASSGGLAGSEQFF.